The following is a T cell receptor (beta chain) sequence with its context. As yet, its antigen is unknown. This specimen belongs to a study of Tregs in tolerant kidney transplant recipients. Study-level points and caveats: Biological reproducibility was not directly addressed in this study.

Method: immunoSEQ multiplex PCR; TCRdb's copy keeps in-frame clones and lacks some. This sample has over 50,000 clones; over 75% occur once, and the top ten carry approximately 2.1%. Germline trimming cut 2 bases from V and 3 bases from J; bases unmatched to any gene: 0. CDR3 size: 14 residues. The germline gives CDR1 MNHEY, CDR2 SVGAGI. This chain joins TRBV6-5 and TRBJ2-7; 11 bases line up with TRBD1. The receptor's source is a human donor who received a combined kidney and bone marrow transplant. This sample comprised Tregs from blood, obtained before the transplant. CDR3 loop: CASSYGTGGYEQYF. CDR3 sequence (DNA): TGTGCCAGCAGTTACGGGACAGGGGGCTACGAGCAGTACTTC.